This T cell receptor (beta chain) is drawn from a study of blood T cell repertoires in COVID-19. Study at large: PBMCs, B-cell-depleted T cells, or T cells were the source of the cDNA or gDNA that made up the material.

In assigning cohorts, the study relied on participant-reported clinical history. Symptom resolution, clearance, or two negative PCRs marked donors in Cohort 3 as recovered. Assay used: immunoSEQ multiplex PCR; TCRdb lists only in-frame clones, some missing. The repertoire holds 250,000 or so clones, with 80% to 85% as singletons. This clone occurred a few times. Germline V lookup: CDR1 KGHSH, CDR2 LQKENI. The ends were cut back, 2 bases at V and 3 bases at J, with 7 bases in the middle. The CDR3 loop spans 13 amino acids. The source material was PBMCs or T cells enriched from blood (not recorded which). The clonotype was recovered from a man aged 50 or older who had recovered from COVID-19. The chain joins TRBV18 to TRBJ1-1, with no clear D. The CDR3 here is CASSPSQDTEAFF. The DNA for the CDR3 is TGTGCCAGCTCACCATCTCAGGACACTGAAGCTTTCTTT. Complete variable domain (other parts from reference TRBV18 and TRBJ1-1): NAGVMQNPRHLVRRRGQEARLRCSPMKGHSHVYWYRQLPEEGLKFMVYLQKENIIDESGMPKERFSAEFPKEGPSILRIQQVVRGDSAAYFCASSPSQDTEAFFGQGTRLTVV.